Listed below are T cell receptor beta chains from one sample, sequenced in a study of OX40 agonist ivuxolimab in advanced cancers. Clones were sequenced by immunoSEQ multiplex PCR, and TCRdb holds only the in-frame ones, with some missing. Counted here are approximately 64,000 clones, 70% to 90% occurring once; the ten biggest clones make up 3.5% to 4%. Source: CD4+ or CD8+ T cells sorted from blood, taken in a trial of the OX40 agonist ivuxolimab. These receptors all stem from an adult with an advanced solid tumor such as melanoma, head and neck, liver or kidney cancer. CDR3s include the opening cysteine and the closing phenylalanine or tryptophan. Fields, in order: clone size, D gene, CDR3 length, V gene, J gene, CDR3 DNA, CDR3 protein. The D gene is left open where the match is weak. Size tells how often a clone was seen (once, few, many) or the class of an expanded clone, and some rows leave it out.

>NA|NA|13|TRBV2|TRBJ2-7
TGTGCCAGCAGTGAAGGACAGCTTGACGAGCAGTACTTC
CASSEGQLDEQYF
>NA|NA|13|TRBV7-8|TRBJ1-3
TGTGCCAGCAGCACAGGGACTGGAAACACCATATATTTT
CASSTGTGNTIYF
>NA|NA|15|TRBV7-9|TRBJ2-5
TGTGCCAGCAGCCCGAGCGGCAACCCCCAAGAGACCCAGTACTTC
CASSPSGNPQETQYF
>NA|NA|14|TRBV7-2|TRBJ1-2
TGTGCCAGCAGCTCTGAATCGGGAAACTATGGCTACACCTTC
CASSSESGNYGYTF
>NA|NA|11|TRBV19|TRBJ2-3
TGTGCCAGTACCAGCACAGATACGCAGTATTTT
CASTSTDTQYF
>NA|NA|13|TRBV30|TRBJ2-2
TGTGCCTGGAGTGTAACGATAACCGGGGAGCTGTTTTTT
CAWSVTITGELFF
>NA|TRBD2|17|TRBV7-9|TRBJ2-1
TGTGCCAGCAGCCGGACTAGCGGGAGGCCCGGGTACAATGAGCAGTTCTTC
CASSRTSGRPGYNEQFF
>NA|TRBD1|14|TRBV28|TRBJ1-2
TGTGCCAGCAGCCCAGGACAGGCGCACTATGGCTACACCTTC
CASSPGQAHYGYTF
>once|TRBD2|18|TRBV30|TRBJ2-2
TGTGCCTGGGATCAGGGAATAGCGGGAGGGCCGGGCACCGGGGAGCTGTTTTTT
CAWDQGIAGGPGTGELFF
>few|TRBD2|15|TRBV4-1|TRBJ2-1
TGCGCCAGCAGCCAATTGACTAGCGGCCACAATGAGCAGTTCTTC
CASSQLTSGHNEQFF
>NA|TRBD2|16|TRBV7-9|TRBJ2-3
TGTGCCAGCAGCCCCAGTAGCGGGAGGGTCGCAGATACGCAGTATTTT
CASSPSSGRVADTQYF
>NA|NA|12|TRBV30|TRBJ1-1
TGTGCCTGGAGTTCAGCCGGATTTGAAGCTTTCTTT
CAWSSAGFEAFF
>NA|TRBD1|12|TRBV18|TRBJ1-4
TGTGCCAGCTCACGGCCCGGGACAGTCCAGTTTTTT
CASSRPGTVQFF
>NA|NA|15|TRBV19|TRBJ1-5
TGTGCCAGTAGTATAACGGGGATGAGCAATCAGCCCCAGCATTTT
CASSITGMSNQPQHF
>NA|TRBD2|14|TRBV10-2|TRBJ2-1
TGCGCCAGCAGTGAGTCTGAGACTAGCGGTGAGCAGTTCTTC
CASSESETSGEQFF
>NA|TRBD1|18|TRBV5-6|TRBJ2-6
TGTGCCAGCAGCCCGTCGGGACAGGAGGTCTCTGGGGCCAACGTCCTGACTTTC
CASSPSGQEVSGANVLTF
>NA|TRBD1|15|TRBV2|TRBJ1-4
TGTGCCAGCAGCACGAGACAGGGGGCGGATGAAAAACTGTTTTTT
CASSTRQGADEKLFF
>NA|TRBD2|16|TRBV7-9|TRBJ2-2
TGTGCCAGCAGCGCCACGGGGGGGCCGGACACCGGGGAGCTGTTTTTT
CASSATGGPDTGELFF
>NA|TRBD2|18|TRBV7-9|TRBJ2-1
TGTGCCAGCAGCCCTCCCCCCCGACTAGCGGGAGCGCGCAATGAGCAGTTCTTC
CASSPPPRLAGARNEQFF
>NA|TRBD1|13|TRBV7-8|TRBJ1-2
TGTGCCAGCAGTCTACAGGGGTCCTATGGCTACACCTTC
CASSLQGSYGYTF
>NA|NA|12|TRBV7-2|TRBJ2-7
TGTGCCAGCAGCCCGCAAACCTACGAGCAGTACTTC
CASSPQTYEQYF
>NA|NA|16|TRBV4-3|TRBJ1-5
TGCGCCAGCAGCCAAGAGGTGGCCCATAGCAATCAGCCCCAGCATTTT
CASSQEVAHSNQPQHF
>NA|NA|13|TRBV7-2|TRBJ2-3
TGTGCCAGCAGCCGAGTCGTGTGGGATACGCAGTATTTT
CASSRVVWDTQYF
>NA|NA|11|TRBV7-9|TRBJ2-7
TGTGCCAGCAGCCTTTCAGCCGAGCAGTACTTC
CASSLSAEQYF
>NA|NA|14|TRBV11-2|TRBJ1-3
TGTGCCAGCAGCTTGCAGGACTCTGGAAACACCATATATTTT
CASSLQDSGNTIYF
>few|NA|13|TRBV7-9|TRBJ2-7
TGTGCCAGCAGCTTACCGCTTAGTCGCGAGCAGTACTTC
CASSLPLSREQYF
>NA|NA|11|TRBV13|TRBJ2-7
TGTGCCAGCAGCGCCGTCTACGAGCAGTACTTC
CASSAVYEQYF
>NA|NA|14|TRBV2|TRBJ1-6
TGTGCCAGCAGTGTAAGATGGGAAGGTTCACCCCTCCACTTT
CASSVRWEGSPLHF
>NA|NA|14|TRBV13|TRBJ2-7
TGTGCCAGCAAGCCTAGCGCATGGGGCGACGAGCAGTACTTC
CASKPSAWGDEQYF
>NA|NA|13|TRBV7-9|TRBJ2-2
TGTGCCAGCAACCCCGGGGGAGGCGGGGAGCTGTTTTTT
CASNPGGGGELFF
>NA|TRBD1|15|TRBV7-6|TRBJ2-5
TGTGCCAGCAGCTTAGTGACAGGGGGCCTGGAGACCCAGTACTTC
CASSLVTGGLETQYF
>NA|NA|17|TRBV7-9|TRBJ2-3
TGTGCCAGCAGCTTGCTAAGCGACGGGATTCAGGGCGATACGCAGTATTTT
CASSLLSDGIQGDTQYF
>NA|NA|17|TRBV4-1|TRBJ2-6
TGCGCCAGCAGCCAAGGGGCAGGGAACTCTGGGGCCAACGTCCTGACTTTC
CASSQGAGNSGANVLTF
>NA|TRBD2|16|TRBV11-2|TRBJ2-2
TGTGCCAGCAGCCCTCTAGCGGGAGGGATCACCGGGGAGCTGTTTTTT
CASSPLAGGITGELFF
>NA|NA|13|TRBV27|TRBJ2-1
TGTGCCAGCAGTTTAAGCATTTACAATGAGCAGTTCTTC
CASSLSIYNEQFF
>NA|NA|16|TRBV7-8|TRBJ2-7
TGTGCCAGCAGTAGGCTCGGTGGGGCGAAATGGGACGAGCAGTACTTC
CASSRLGGAKWDEQYF
>NA|TRBD1|17|TRBV7-8|TRBJ1-2
TGTGCCAGCAGCCATAACAGGGGCCCGCGGGATCTTTATGGCTACACCTTC
CASSHNRGPRDLYGYTF
>NA|NA|13|TRBV7-2|TRBJ2-5
TGTGCCAGCAGCTTAGATAGGGAGGAGACCCAGTACTTC
CASSLDREETQYF
>NA|NA|15|TRBV19|TRBJ1-4
TGTGCCAGTAGTAAAAGAGCCGGAACTAATGAAAAACTGTTTTTT
CASSKRAGTNEKLFF
>NA|NA|13|TRBV11-1|TRBJ2-7
TGTGCCAGCAGCTTAGGCGTGAACTACGAGCAGTACTTC
CASSLGVNYEQYF
>NA|NA|14|TRBV7-9|TRBJ2-7
TGTGCCAGCAGCCTCGGAAGCGAAGATTACGAGCAGTACTTC
CASSLGSEDYEQYF
>NA|TRBD2|16|TRBV5-1|TRBJ2-1
TGCGCCAGCAGCAGGCCCACTAGCGGGGCTTACAATGAGCAGTTCTTC
CASSRPTSGAYNEQFF
>NA|NA|16|TRBV5-8|TRBJ2-5
TGTGCCAGCAGCACCGAAAAGGGGGGGGTGTGGGAGACCCAGTACTTC
CASSTEKGGVWETQYF
>NA|TRBD1|16|TRBV7-3|TRBJ2-2
TGTGCCAGCAGCTACTCGGGACAGGGAGACACCGGGGAGCTGTTTTTT
CASSYSGQGDTGELFF
>NA|NA|17|TRBV19|TRBJ2-6
TGTGCCAGTAGTCCGTTTGGGGGTAGCTCTGGGGCCAACGTCCTGACTTTC
CASSPFGGSSGANVLTF
>NA|TRBD2|17|TRBV5-4|TRBJ2-1
TGTGCCAGCAGCTGGGGACTAGCCCAGAGCTCCTACAATGAGCAGTTCTTC
CASSWGLAQSSYNEQFF
>NA|TRBD2|16|TRBV19|TRBJ2-2
TGTGCCAGTAGTATTCTAGCGGGAGGTTACACCGGGGAGCTGTTTTTT
CASSILAGGYTGELFF
>NA|NA|14|TRBV6-6|TRBJ2-3
TGTGCCAGCCATACACAGGGTCCCCCAGATACGCAGTATTTT
CASHTQGPPDTQYF